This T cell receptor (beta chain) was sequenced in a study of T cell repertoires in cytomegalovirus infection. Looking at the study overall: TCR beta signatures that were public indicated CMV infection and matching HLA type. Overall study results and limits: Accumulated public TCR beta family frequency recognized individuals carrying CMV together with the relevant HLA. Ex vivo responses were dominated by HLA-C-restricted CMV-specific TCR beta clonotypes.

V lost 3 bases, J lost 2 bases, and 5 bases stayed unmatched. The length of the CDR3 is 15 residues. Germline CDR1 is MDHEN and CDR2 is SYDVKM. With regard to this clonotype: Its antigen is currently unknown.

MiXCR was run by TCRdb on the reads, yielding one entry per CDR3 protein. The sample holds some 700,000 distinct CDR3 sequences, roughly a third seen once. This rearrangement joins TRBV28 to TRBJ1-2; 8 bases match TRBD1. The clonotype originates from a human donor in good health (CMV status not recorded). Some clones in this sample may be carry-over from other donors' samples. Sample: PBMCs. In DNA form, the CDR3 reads TGTGCCAGCAGTTTTCCAGGGGGCAGGAACTATGGCTACACCTTC. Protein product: CASSFPGGRNYGYTF.